Listed below are T cell receptor beta chains from one sample, sequenced in a study of identical twins. TCRdb called the 5' RACE reads again in MiXCR, with one record for every CDR3 protein. Of 1.5 million to 2 million distinct CDR3 sequences in the sample, around a third were seen once. What was sequenced was cord blood. The receptors here all came from a newborn girl in good health. CDR3s include the opening cysteine and the closing phenylalanine or tryptophan. The order of the fields is V gene, D gene, CDR3 length, CDR3 protein. D genes are given only for firm matches.

V: TRBV19
D: NA
length: 13
CDR3: CASSWQGNQPQHF

V: TRBV20-1
D: TRBD2
length: 14
CDR3: CSARDSGGGGEQYF

V: TRBV20-1
D: NA
length: 13
CDR3: CSVSPGVQETQYF

V: TRBV4-1
D: NA
length: 14
CDR3: CASSQDQGTYGYTF

V: TRBV27
D: TRBD1
length: 14
CDR3: CASSFMGGQAEAFF

V: TRBV11-1
D: NA
length: 15
CDR3: CASSLGMDSSCEQYF

V: TRBV21-1
D: NA
length: 17
CDR3: CASSNYDLGTGGNEQFF

V: TRBV9
D: NA
length: 14
CDR3: CASSVGLGSYEQYF

V: TRBV20-1
D: TRBD2
length: 15
CDR3: CSAPQGAGAYNEQYF

V: TRBV7-9
D: NA
length: 12
CDR3: CASSTREKPQHF

V: TRBV2
D: TRBD2
length: 11
CDR3: CASRTSGGWYF

V: TRBV5-1
D: NA
length: 13
CDR3: CASSSPVVETQYF

V: TRBV7-2
D: TRBD2
length: 15
CDR3: CASSLYAGATDTQYF

V: TRBV4-1
D: TRBD1
length: 14
CDR3: CASSLIWTGNGYTF

V: TRBV7-9
D: NA
length: 12
CDR3: CASSLVPPYQYF

V: TRBV6-5
D: NA
length: 13
CDR3: CASRTGSVETQYF

V: TRBV5-1
D: NA
length: 15
CDR3: CASSLEQLSTDTQYF

V: TRBV7-2
D: TRBD1
length: 14
CDR3: CASSSRTGWGELFF

V: TRBV6-6
D: NA
length: 12
CDR3: CASRGTGQSYTF

V: TRBV15
D: NA
length: 17
CDR3: CATSRNYRDGAKNIQYF

V: TRBV30
D: NA
length: 15
CDR3: CAWSVRQRRDNEQFF

V: TRBV9
D: NA
length: 12
CDR3: CAGSDDTDTQYF

V: TRBV9
D: NA
length: 15
CDR3: CVSSVVAGTYNEQYF

V: TRBV3-1
D: TRBD1
length: 16
CDR3: CASSQERTGVTDTQYF

V: TRBV6-1
D: TRBD2
length: 16
CDR3: CATSRNGLAIPDTQYF

V: TRBV6-2/TRBV6-3
D: NA
length: 13
CDR3: CASGADARAEAFF

V: TRBV2
D: NA
length: 11
CDR3: CASLLQETQYF

V: TRBV12-3/TRBV12-4
D: TRBD1
length: 13
CDR3: CASSPRGSDEQYF